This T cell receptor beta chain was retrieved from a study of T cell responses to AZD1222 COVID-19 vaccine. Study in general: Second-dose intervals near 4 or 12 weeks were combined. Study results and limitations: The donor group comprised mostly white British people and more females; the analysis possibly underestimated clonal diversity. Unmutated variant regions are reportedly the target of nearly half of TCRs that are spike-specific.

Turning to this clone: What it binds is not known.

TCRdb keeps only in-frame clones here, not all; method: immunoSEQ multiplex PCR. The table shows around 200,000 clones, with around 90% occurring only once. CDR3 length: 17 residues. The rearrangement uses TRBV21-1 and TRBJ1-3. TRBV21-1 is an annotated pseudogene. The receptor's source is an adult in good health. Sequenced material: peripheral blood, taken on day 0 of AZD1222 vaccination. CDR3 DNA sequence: TGTGCCAGCAGCCAAAGCGCGGGGGAATTTGGTGGAAACACCATATATTTT. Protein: CASSQSAGEFGGNTIYF.